This T cell receptor beta chain was sequenced during a study of control samples from healthy donors and cancer patients. The CDR3 is 13 amino acids. Trimming left V 3 bases short and J 7 bases short, with 12 bases between. Germline V gives CDR1 LNHDA, CDR2 SQIVND (reference sequence). Sequencing used immunoSEQ multiplex PCR; TCRdb keeps in-frame clones, though not all of them. The sample has 150,000 to 200,000 clones, about 90% seen once. The sequence was collected from a woman younger than 45 in good health. The sequenced material came from blood. This chain links TRBV19 with TRBJ1-2, with D perhaps matching TRBD1 (5 bases). CDR3 in amino acids: CASSMSGAGGYTF. The DNA for the CDR3 is TGTGCCAGTAGTATGTCCGGGGCCGGTGGCTACACCTTC.